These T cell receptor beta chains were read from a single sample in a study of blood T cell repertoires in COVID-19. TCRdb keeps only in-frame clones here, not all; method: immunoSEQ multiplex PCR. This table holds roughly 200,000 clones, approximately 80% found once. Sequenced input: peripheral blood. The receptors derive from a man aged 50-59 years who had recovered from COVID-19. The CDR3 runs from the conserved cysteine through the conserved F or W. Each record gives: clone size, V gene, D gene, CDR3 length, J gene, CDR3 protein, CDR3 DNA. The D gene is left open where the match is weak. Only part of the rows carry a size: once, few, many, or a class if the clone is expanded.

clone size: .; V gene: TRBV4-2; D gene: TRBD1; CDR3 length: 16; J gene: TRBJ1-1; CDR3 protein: CASRPGQGAMGTEAFF; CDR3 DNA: TGTGCCAGCAGACCGGGACAGGGGGCTATGGGCACTGAAGCTTTCTTT
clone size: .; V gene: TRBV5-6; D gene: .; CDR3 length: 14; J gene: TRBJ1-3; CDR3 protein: CASSLTGVGNTIYF; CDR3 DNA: TGTGCCAGCAGCTTGACGGGGGTTGGAAACACCATATATTTT
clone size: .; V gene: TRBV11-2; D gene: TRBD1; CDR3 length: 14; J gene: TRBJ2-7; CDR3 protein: CASSPRTGLGEQYF; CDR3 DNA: TGTGCCAGCAGCCCCCGGACAGGTTTGGGCGAGCAGTACTTC
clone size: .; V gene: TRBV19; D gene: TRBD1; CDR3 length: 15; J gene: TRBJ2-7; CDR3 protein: CASSIEGQGFHEQYF; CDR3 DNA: TGTGCCAGTAGTATCGAGGGACAGGGGTTCCACGAGCAGTACTTC
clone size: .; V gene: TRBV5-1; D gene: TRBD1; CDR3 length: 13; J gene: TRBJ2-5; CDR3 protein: CASRSEGQRFQYF; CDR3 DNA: TGCGCCAGCAGGTCAGAGGGACAGAGGTTCCAGTACTTC
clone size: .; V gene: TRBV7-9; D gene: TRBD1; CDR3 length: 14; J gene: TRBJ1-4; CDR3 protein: CASRGQGEDEKLFF; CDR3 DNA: TGTGCCAGCAGGGGACAGGGGGAAGATGAAAAACTGTTTTTT
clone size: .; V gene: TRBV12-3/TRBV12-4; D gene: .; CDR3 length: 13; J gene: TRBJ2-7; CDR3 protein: CASSLDSSYEQYF; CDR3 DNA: TGTGCCAGCAGTTTAGACAGCTCCTACGAGCAGTACTTC
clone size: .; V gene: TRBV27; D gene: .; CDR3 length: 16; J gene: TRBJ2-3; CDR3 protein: CASSTPSSPSTDTQYF; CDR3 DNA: TGTGCCAGCTCCACACCCAGTTCCCCTAGCACAGATACGCAGTATTTT
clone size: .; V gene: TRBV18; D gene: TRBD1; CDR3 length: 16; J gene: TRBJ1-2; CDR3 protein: CASSPGPGQGLYGYTF; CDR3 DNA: TGTGCCAGCTCACCAGGACCGGGACAGGGGTTATATGGCTACACCTTC
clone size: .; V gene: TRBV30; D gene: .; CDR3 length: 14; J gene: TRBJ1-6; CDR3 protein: CAWSVTGRDSPLHF; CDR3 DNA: TGTGCCTGGAGTGTTACAGGGAGGGACTCACCCCTCCACTTT
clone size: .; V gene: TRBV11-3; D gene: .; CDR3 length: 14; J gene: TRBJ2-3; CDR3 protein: CASSYARGTDTQYF; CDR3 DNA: TGTGCCAGCAGCTACGCCCGCGGCACAGATACGCAGTATTTT
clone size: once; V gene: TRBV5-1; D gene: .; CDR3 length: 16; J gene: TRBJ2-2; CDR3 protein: CAQVGWGGATTGELFF; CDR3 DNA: TGCGCACAAGTGGGGTGGGGCGGGGCCACCACCGGGGAGCTGTTTTTT
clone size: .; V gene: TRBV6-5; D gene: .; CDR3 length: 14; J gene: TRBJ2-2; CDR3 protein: CASSSMTNTGELFF; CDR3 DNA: TGTGCCAGCAGTTCCATGACAAACACCGGGGAGCTGTTTTTT
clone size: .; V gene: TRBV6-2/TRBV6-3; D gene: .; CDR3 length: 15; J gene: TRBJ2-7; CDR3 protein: CASSTRGLKSYEQYF; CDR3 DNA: TGTGCCAGCAGTACCCGAGGGCTAAAATCCTACGAGCAGTACTTC
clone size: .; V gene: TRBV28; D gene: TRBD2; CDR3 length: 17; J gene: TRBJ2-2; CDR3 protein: CASRPISGRAFTGELFF; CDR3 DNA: TGTGCCAGCAGACCCATTAGCGGGAGGGCCTTCACCGGGGAGCTGTTTTTT
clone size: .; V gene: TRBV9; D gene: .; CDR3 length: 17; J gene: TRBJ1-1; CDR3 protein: CASSVAQFPYFPYEAFF; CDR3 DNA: TGTGCCAGCAGCGTAGCCCAATTTCCCTATTTCCCGTATGAAGCTTTCTTT
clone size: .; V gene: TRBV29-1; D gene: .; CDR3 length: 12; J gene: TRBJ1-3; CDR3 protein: CSVPGAGNTIYF; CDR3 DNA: TGCAGCGTACCAGGGGCTGGAAACACCATATATTTT
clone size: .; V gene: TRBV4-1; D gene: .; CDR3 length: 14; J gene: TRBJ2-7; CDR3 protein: CASSQEGWEYEQYF; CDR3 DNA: TGCGCCAGCAGCCAAGAGGGATGGGAGTACGAGCAGTACTTC
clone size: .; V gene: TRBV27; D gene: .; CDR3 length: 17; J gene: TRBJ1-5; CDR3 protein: CASSLYWTANSNQPQHF; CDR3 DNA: TGTGCCAGCAGTTTATATTGGACAGCTAATAGCAATCAGCCCCAGCATTTT
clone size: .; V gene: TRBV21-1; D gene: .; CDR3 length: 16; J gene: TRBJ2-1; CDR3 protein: CASSKVGRSSYNEQFF; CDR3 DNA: TGTGCCAGCAGCAAAGTGGGCCGAAGCTCCTACAATGAGCAGTTCTTC
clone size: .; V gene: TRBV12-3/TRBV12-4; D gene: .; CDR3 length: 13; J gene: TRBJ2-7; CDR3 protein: CASSLMKGDEQYF; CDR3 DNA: TGTGCCAGCAGTTTAATGAAGGGGGACGAGCAGTACTTC
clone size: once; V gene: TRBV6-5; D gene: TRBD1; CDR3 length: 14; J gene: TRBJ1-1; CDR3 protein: CASRRQGVNTEAFF; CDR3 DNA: TGTGCCAGCAGGCGACAGGGGGTGAACACTGAAGCTTTCTTT